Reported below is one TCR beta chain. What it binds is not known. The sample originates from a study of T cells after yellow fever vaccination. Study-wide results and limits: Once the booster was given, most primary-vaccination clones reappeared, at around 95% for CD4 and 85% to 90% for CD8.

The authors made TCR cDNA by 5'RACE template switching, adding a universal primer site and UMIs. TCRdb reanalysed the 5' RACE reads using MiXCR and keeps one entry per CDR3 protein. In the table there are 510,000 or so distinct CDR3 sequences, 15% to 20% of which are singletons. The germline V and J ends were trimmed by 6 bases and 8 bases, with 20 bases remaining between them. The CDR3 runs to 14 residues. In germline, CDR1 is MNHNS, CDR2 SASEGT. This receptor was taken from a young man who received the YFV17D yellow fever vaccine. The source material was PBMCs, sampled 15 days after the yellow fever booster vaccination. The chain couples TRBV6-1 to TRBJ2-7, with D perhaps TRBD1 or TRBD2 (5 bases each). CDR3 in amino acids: CASSLLRPGGKQYF. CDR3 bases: TGTGCCAGCAGCCTCCTGAGGCCTGGGGGAAAGCAGTACTTC.